These 16 T cell receptor beta chains were all obtained from the same sample, sequenced in a study of blood T cell repertoires in COVID-19. Data came from immunoSEQ multiplex PCR; TCRdb stores just in-frame clones and leaves some out. The profile shows around 130,000 clones, 75% to 90% of them singletons. The sample comprised peripheral blood. The receptors come from a woman older than 75 with acute or convalescent COVID-19.

The chain links TRBV28 to TRBJ1-1; 7 nucleotides match TRBD1. The CDR3 totals 15 residues. Germline V gene lookup returns CDR1 MDHEN and CDR2 SYDVKM. V lost 0 bases, J lost 1 base, and 2 bases stayed unmatched. The CDR3 reads CASSLWGTANTEAFF. DNA of the CDR3: TGTGCCAGCAGTTTATGGGGGACAGCGAACACTGAAGCTTTCTTT.

This chain connects TRBV9 to TRBJ2-7, with TRBD2 matching over 9 bases. V lost 4 bases to trimming and J lost 5 bases; unmatched junction nucleotides: 10. In germline, CDR1 is SGDLS, CDR2 YYNGEE. The CDR3 covers 15 residues. CDR3 loop: CASSPIAGASNEQYF. DNA of the CDR3: TGTGCCAGCAGCCCAATAGCGGGAGCCTCGAACGAGCAGTACTTC.

This chain connects TRBV13 to TRBJ2-4, with TRBD1 as a possible D gene (5 bases). CDR1 and CDR2 (germline): PRHDT, FYEKMQ (reference sequence). The CDR3 is 15 amino acids. The ends were cut back, 4 bases at V and 1 base at J, with 11 bases in the middle. CDR3 in DNA: TGTGCCAGCAGCTCACAGGTTTGGGCCAAAAACATTCAGTACTTC. This translates into CASSSQVWAKNIQYF.

The chain uses TRBV28 and TRBJ1-1; D gene ambiguous. The CDR3 sequence is 10 residues long. V was cut by 6 bases and J by 7 bases, with 6 bases left in between. Germline V gives CDR1 MDHEN, CDR2 SYDVKM. For the CDR3, the DNA is TGTGCCAGCAGCCGACATGAAGCTTTCTTT. Protein: CASSRHEAFF.

The chain joins TRBV2 to TRBJ1-1, with TRBD1 matching 7 bases. The CDR3 is 17 amino acids. Trimming at V came to 4 bases and at J to 1 base, leaving 12 bases not matched to a gene. Germline V CDR1 and CDR2: SNHLY, FYNNEI. The CDR3 sequence is CASSVDRTAPWNTEAFF. The CDR3 coding sequence is TGTGCCAGCAGTGTGGACAGGACAGCTCCCTGGAACACTGAAGCTTTCTTT.

The CDR3 spells CASSLLAEATYEQYF. The CDR3 DNA reads TGTGCCAGCTCACTTCTAGCGGAGGCGACCTACGAGCAGTACTTC. The J gene is TRBJ2-7, the V gene TRBV18; 7 bases are a match to TRBD2. Germline-derived CDR1 and CDR2 are KGHSH and LQKENI. The junction had 8 bases not matched to a gene; V was cut back by 4 bases and J by 2 bases. The CDR3 runs 15 residues.

V gene TRBV18 combines with J gene TRBJ2-5, with 10 bases that match TRBD1. V was clipped by 2 bases and J by 6 bases; unmatched bases: 6. This CDR3 region has 15 residues. Germline CDR1 is KGHSH and CDR2 is LQKENI. CDR3: CASSPDRGREKTQYF. Written as DNA, the CDR3 is TGTGCCAGCTCACCAGACAGGGGGCGCGAGAAGACCCAGTACTTC.

The chain combines TRBV24-1 with TRBJ2-5, with 8 positions matching TRBD2. The V and J ends lost 3 bases and 11 bases, in that order; junction bases with no gene match: 1. Germline assignment: CDR1 KGHDR and CDR2 SFDVKD. There are 11 residues in the CDR3. DNA of the CDR3: TGTGCCACCAGTGATGGGACTAGTCAGTACTTC. This codes for CATSDGTSQYF.

The chain joins TRBV5-1 to TRBJ1-5, with TRBD1 identical over 9 bases. Looked up from germline, CDR1 is SGHRS and CDR2 is YFSETQ. Unmatched junction bases numbered 13, after V lost 4 bases and J lost 8 bases. This CDR3 contains 16 residues. The CDR3 here is CASSLGTGSLLEPQHF. The CDR3 DNA is TGCGCCAGCAGCCTAGGGACAGGGTCTTTACTTGAGCCCCAGCATTTT.

This clone was picked up one time. This sequence joins TRBV9 and TRBJ1-1; D is undetermined. The CDR3 is 13 residues long. CDR1 and CDR2 from the germline V gene are SGDLS and YYNGEE. Trimming pared 0 bases from V and 1 base from J, leaving 4 bases between. The CDR3 DNA reads as TGTGCCAGCAGCGTAGTTAAGAACACTGAAGCTTTCTTT. As protein: CASSVVKNTEAFF. The full variable domain, with the rest looked up from reference TRBV9 and TRBJ1-1, is DSGVTQTPKHLITATGQRVTLRCSPRSGDLSVYWYQQSLDQGLQFLIQYYNGEERAKGNILERFSAQQFPDLHSELNLSSLELGDSALYFCASSVVKNTEAFFGQGTRLTVV.

The chain combines TRBV6-4 with TRBJ2-2, with 7 bases identical to TRBD2. V gave up 6 bases and J gave up 2 bases; unmatched junction bases: 6. Germline V CDR1 and CDR2: MRHNA, SNTAGT. CDR3 length equals 15 residues. Here the CDR3 DNA reads TGTGCCAGCAGAAGTGAAGCGGGAAACACCGGGGAGCTGTTTTTT. As protein: CASRSEAGNTGELFF.

The rearrangement links TRBV3-1 (or the pseudogene TRBV3-2) to TRBJ2-1, with 7 bases identical to TRBD2. The trim removed 3 bases at V and 3 bases at J, leaving 5 bases unmatched. Germline lookup yields CDR1 LGHDT and CDR2 YNNKEL (reference sequence). The CDR3 is 15 amino acids. In nucleotides, the CDR3 is TGTGCCAGCAGCCAGATGGCGGGGGACTACAATGAGCAGTTCTTC. This encodes CASSQMAGDYNEQFF.

The gene calls are TRBV7-2 and TRBJ1-5; perhaps TRBD1 as D (5 bases). In germline, CDR1 is SGHTA, CDR2 FQGNSA. The V end lost 0 bases, the J end lost 0 bases, and 9 bases lay between the germline ends. The CDR3 is 16 amino acids. CDR3 coding DNA: TGTGCCAGCAGCTTAGCTGCAGGGAATAGCAATCAGCCCCAGCATTTT. Residues: CASSLAAGNSNQPQHF.

This clone was recorded only once. V is TRBV2 and J is TRBJ2-3, with D perhaps TRBD2 (6 bases). Germline V CDR1 and CDR2: SNHLY, FYNNEI. The CDR3 consists of 16 residues. Trimming pared 8 bases from V and 0 bases from J, leaving 18 bases between. DNA for the CDR3: TGTGCCAGCGTGGGGGGACGGAGAGGTAGCACAGATACGCAGTATTTT. Translation: CASVGGRRGSTDTQYF.

The gene calls are TRBV5-1 and TRBJ2-5; 8 bases map to TRBD2. J lost 5 bases, V lost 2 bases, and 5 bases had no gene match. The CDR3 is made up of 14 amino acids. Per the germline V gene, CDR1 is SGHRS and CDR2 is YFSETQ. CDR3 sequence: CASSFSGGLETQYF. Here the CDR3 DNA reads TGCGCCAGCAGCTTCTCGGGGGGGCTGGAGACCCAGTACTTC.

The chain uses TRBV5-1 and TRBJ1-2; D is ambiguous. Trimming cost V 2 bases and J 1 base, with 9 bases left between them. There are 14 residues in the CDR3. Germline-derived CDR1 and CDR2 are SGHRS and YFSETQ. In nucleotides, the CDR3 is TGCGCCAGCAGCTTTTTGGAGGGTAACTATGGCTACACCTTC. This gives the protein CASSFLEGNYGYTF.